A selection of T cell receptor beta chains follows, all from one sample in a study of cytomegalovirus exposure and HLA in healthy donors. The data were produced by immunoSEQ multiplex PCR, yet TCRdb's version contains in-frame clones alone and is incomplete. The data show tens of thousands of clones, over 55% seen once. The sample taken for sequencing was PBMCs. The receptors were gathered from a boy younger than 18 in good health and CMV-seropositive. CDR3s include the opening cysteine and the closing phenylalanine or tryptophan. Each record gives: clone size, J gene, V gene, D gene, CDR3 DNA, CDR3 protein. The D gene is left open where the match is weak. Expanded clones get a size class; other rows say once, few or many, or leave the size out.

NA TRBJ2-2 TRBV7-9 TRBD1 TGTGCCAGCACCGACAGGGAGACCACCGGGGAGCTGTTTTTT CASTDRETTGELFF
NA TRBJ1-1 TRBV11-2 NA TGTGCCAGTTCAGTGAACACTGAAGCTTTCTTT CASSVNTEAFF
NA TRBJ1-2 TRBV6-5 TRBD1 TGTGCCAGCAGCTTGACAGGGGATTATGGCTACACCTTC CASSLTGDYGYTF
few TRBJ2-3 TRBV5-6 TRBD1 TGTGCCAGCAGCTACGACAGGGGGCTAGATACGCAGTATTTT CASSYDRGLDTQYF
NA TRBJ2-3 TRBV7-9 TRBD2 TGTGCCAGCAGCTTATTAGCGGGAGAGACAGATACGCAGTATTTT CASSLLAGETDTQYF
few TRBJ1-2 TRBV4-3 TRBD1 TGCGCCAGCAGCCACGGACAGGGGTTCGATGGCTACACCTTC CASSHGQGFDGYTF
NA TRBJ2-2 TRBV12-5 NA TGTGCTAGTGGTTTGGGCCGGGACACGAACACCGGGGAGCTGTTTTTT CASGLGRDTNTGELFF
once TRBJ2-1 TRBV9 TRBD2 TGTGCCAGCAGCCAGACCGGGACTAGCGACAATGAGCAGTTCTTC CASSQTGTSDNEQFF
few TRBJ2-2 TRBV5-6 TRBD2 TGTGCCAGCAGCTCCCTAGCGGAACCAACCGGGGAGCTGTTTTTT CASSSLAEPTGELFF
once TRBJ1-2 TRBV4-2 NA TGTGCCAGCAGCCAAGATCGCGGCGGGTTGATGGGCTACACCTTC CASSQDRGGLMGYTF
NA TRBJ1-3 TRBV19 NA TGTGCCAGTACGTTCGAGGCATCAGGAAACACCATATATTTT CASTFEASGNTIYF
few TRBJ2-7 TRBV15 NA TGTGCCACCAGCAGAGAATTCAGGATTGACGAGCAGTACTTC CATSREFRIDEQYF
NA TRBJ2-7 TRBV4-1 NA TGCGCCAGCAGCCAAGCTGCCGTCGGGGGCTACGAGCAGTACTTC CASSQAAVGGYEQYF
few TRBJ1-1 TRBV18 NA TGTGCCAGCTCATCCCGCGGGGGAGAGACTGAAGCTTTCTTT CASSSRGGETEAFF
NA TRBJ1-2 TRBV7-2 TRBD1 TGTGCCAGCAGGAAAAAGGGACAGGGGGACCCTGGCTACACCTTC CASRKKGQGDPGYTF
NA TRBJ2-7 TRBV19 NA TGTGCCAGTAGTATAGGGTTAAGAGTCGAGCAGTACTTC CASSIGLRVEQYF
once TRBJ2-2 TRBV29-1 TRBD1 TGCAGCGCCACGGGACAGCTAAACACCGGGGAGCTGTTTTTT CSATGQLNTGELFF
NA TRBJ2-1 TRBV29-1 TRBD2 TGCAGCGTTGATGGTGCTTGGTCGGGAGGGGGGGAGAATGAGCAGTTCTTC CSVDGAWSGGGENEQFF
NA TRBJ2-2 TRBV5-1 TRBD1 TGCGCCAGCAGCTCGGTAACAGGGGGCACCGGGGAGCTGTTTTTT CASSSVTGGTGELFF
NA TRBJ1-1 TRBV7-9 NA TGTGCCAGCAGCCTGGCTACCGGAGGCACTGAAGCTTTCTTT CASSLATGGTEAFF
NA TRBJ2-3 TRBV6-9 NA TGTGCCAGCAGCAATGCTACCGAAGGGGAGGCGCAGTATTTT CASSNATEGEAQYF
once TRBJ2-3 TRBV6-1 NA TGTGCCACCCCGCCCAGGGGCACAGATACGCAGTATTTT CATPPRGTDTQYF
NA TRBJ1-2 TRBV6-1 NA TGTGCCAGCAGTGAATGGTACAGTGAGAACTATGGCTACACCTTC CASSEWYSENYGYTF
NA TRBJ2-1 TRBV4-1 TRBD1 TGCGCCAGCAGCCAAGAACAGGGGGCAGGCAATGAGCAGTTCTTC CASSQEQGAGNEQFF
NA TRBJ1-1 TRBV7-2 TRBD1 TGTGCCAGCAGCCCCCGTGAGACAGGGGCCCTAGGCACTGAAGCTTTCTTT CASSPRETGALGTEAFF
NA TRBJ1-6 TRBV30 NA TGTGCCTGGATGGACAGCTATAATTCACCCCTCCACTTT CAWMDSYNSPLHF
once TRBJ1-5 TRBV6-5 NA TGTGCCAGCAGCCCCCAGGCGGGTAGGCAGCCCCAGCATTTT CASSPQAGRQPQHF
NA TRBJ2-1 TRBV5-4 TRBD2 TGTGCCAGCAGCTTGGACCCGGGCGGGGGGGCCTTGGGATACAATGAGCAGTTCTTC CASSLDPGGGALGYNEQFF
NA TRBJ2-5 TRBV9 NA TGTGCCAGCAGCCTTCTAGCGTCCGAGGGTGGGACCCAGTACTTC CASSLLASEGGTQYF
NA TRBJ1-1 TRBV10-1 NA TGCGCCAGCAGTTCAGGGGAGAACACTGAAGCTTTCTTT CASSSGENTEAFF
NA TRBJ2-1 TRBV6-6 NA TGTGCCAGCATCCCCGGGACTTTCAGCTCCTACAATGAGCAGTTCTTC CASIPGTFSSYNEQFF
NA TRBJ2-7 TRBV30 NA TGTGCCTGGCATAGCGGAGGGGCCTACGAGCAGTACTTC CAWHSGGAYEQYF
NA TRBJ2-3 TRBV14 NA TGTGCCAGCAGCCAGATTTTCGGGGGAGGTGGGGCAGATACGCAGTATTTT CASSQIFGGGGADTQYF
NA TRBJ2-1 TRBV14 TRBD2 TGTGCCAGCAGCCTAGCGGGGGGGCTCGATGAGCAGTTCTTC CASSLAGGLDEQFF
NA TRBJ1-1 TRBV19 NA TGTGCCAGTAGTATAGATCACGGTCGGAACACTGAAGCTTTCTTT CASSIDHGRNTEAFF
NA TRBJ1-1 TRBV6-1 NA TGTGCCAGCAGTGAAACCCGACAGAGGACTGAAGCTTTCTTT CASSETRQRTEAFF
NA TRBJ1-5 TRBV6-5 NA TGTGCCAGCAGCCGCGGACAGAGCAATCAGCCCCAGCATTTT CASSRGQSNQPQHF
NA TRBJ1-5 TRBV9 NA TGTGCCAGCAAAGAGCTCACCGGGCAGCCCCAGCATTTT CASKELTGQPQHF
NA TRBJ1-1 TRBV27 TRBD1 TGTGCCAGCAGTTTAATGCGGACAGGGACGGTCACTGAAGCTTTCTTT CASSLMRTGTVTEAFF
NA TRBJ1-1 TRBV6-6 NA TGTGCCAGCAGTTACTCGGTCGGCACTGAAGCTTTCTTT CASSYSVGTEAFF
NA TRBJ2-2 TRBV5-4 NA TGTGCCAGCAGCTCCGCCGGCGGGGAGCTGTTTTTT CASSSAGGELFF
NA TRBJ2-7 TRBV6-5 NA TGTGCCAGCAGTTTAGGGAGGATGGCCGAGCAGTACTTC CASSLGRMAEQYF
once TRBJ2-7 TRBV7-9 NA TGTGCCAGCAGCGTCACAGGGTTGGACGAGCAGTACTTC CASSVTGLDEQYF
NA TRBJ2-7 TRBV6-6 NA TGTGCCAGCAGTTACAACACCCCAGGGCAGGGCGAGCAGTACTTC CASSYNTPGQGEQYF
few TRBJ1-1 TRBV6-1 NA TGTGCCAGCAGTGAATGGGGGGGCTTGGAGACTGAAGCTTTCTTT CASSEWGGLETEAFF
NA TRBJ1-5 TRBV5-6 TRBD1 TGTGCCAGCAGCACACTCCGGGCAGGGGGCGGTCAGCCCCAGCATTTT CASSTLRAGGGQPQHF
NA TRBJ2-7 TRBV2 NA TGTGCCAGCAGTGAAGAACGTGGCCCCGCCGAGCAGTACTTC CASSEERGPAEQYF
NA TRBJ1-5 TRBV30 NA TGTGCCTGGAGTGTACGCGAGGGTAATCAGCCCCAGCATTTT CAWSVREGNQPQHF
few TRBJ2-1 TRBV6-5 TRBD2 TGTGCCAGCAGGGAGCGGGGGGGCCTGAGCAATGAGCAGTTCTTC CASRERGGLSNEQFF
once TRBJ2-7 TRBV2 TRBD1 TGTGCCAGCAGTGAGCAGGGGGCAGAGTACGAGCAGTACTTC CASSEQGAEYEQYF